This T cell receptor (beta chain) was retrieved from a study of cytomegalovirus exposure and HLA in healthy donors. Overall study findings and caveats: Further analysis, carried out later, found HLA-associated TCR beta chains more clonally expanded than equally common other chains.

13 Jbeta primers and 60 Vbeta primers were used for the PCR. TCRdb's copy holds only in-frame clones and misses some; the assay was immunoSEQ multiplex PCR. This sample has approximately 130,000 clones, with 80% to 85% found just once. For this clone: Its antigen is as yet unknown.

V was clipped by 6 bases and J by 4 bases, with 12 bases between them. Germline V gives CDR1 SNHLY, CDR2 FYNNEI. CDR3 length equals 13 residues. The TCR was taken from a woman in her forties or fifties in good health and CMV-seropositive. V and J are TRBV2 and TRBJ2-5; possible D gene TRBD2, 7 bases. Material for sequencing was PBMCs. CDR3 nucleotide sequence: TGTGCCAGCAGGGGGGGGGCGCGAGAGACCCAGTACTTC. It specifies CASRGGARETQYF.